These 21 T cell receptor beta chains came from one sample sequenced in a study of shared T cell receptors in the human thymus. Clones were sequenced by immunoSEQ multiplex PCR, and TCRdb holds only the in-frame ones, with some missing. The repertoire consists of about 660,000 clones, with 88% occurring once and the leading ten covering approximately 0.011%. The same data also went into a second study, on human thymus T cells.

The sample consisted of thymocytes. These receptors came from a boy under two years old with a congenital heart defect.

This chain joins TRBV4-3 and TRBJ1-5; tentative D call: TRBD1 (6 bases). This CDR3 is 15 amino acids long. Trimming took 4 bases from V and 3 from J, leaving 13 bases between them. Germline V gene data show CDR1 as LGHNA and CDR2 as YSLEER. The CDR3 region is CASSPIRGNNQPQHF. The CDR3 nucleotides read TGCGCCAGCAGCCCGATCAGGGGCAACAATCAGCCCCAGCATTTT.

The chain couples TRBV27 to TRBJ2-2, with 7 bases matching TRBD1. V shed 5 bases, J shed 0 bases, and the junction held 9 bases outside the gene matches. The CDR3 is 17 amino acids. Germline V lookup: CDR1 MNHEY, CDR2 SMNVEV (reference sequence). In DNA form, the CDR3 reads TGTGCCAGCAGTCCTAAGAGGACAGGTACGAACACCGGGGAGCTGTTTTTT. Encoded protein: CASSPKRTGTNTGELFF.

The CDR3 sequence is CSVEDGGREAKNIQYF. In DNA, the CDR3 is TGCAGCGTTGAAGATGGAGGGAGGGAAGCCAAAAACATTCAGTACTTC. The chain combines TRBV29-1 with TRBJ2-4; TRBD2 aligns across 7 bases. CDR1 is SQVTM, CDR2 ANQGSEA, per germline. J lost 0 bases, V lost 0 bases, and 5 bases had no gene match. The CDR3 spans 16 residues.

This rearrangement joins TRBV11-1 to TRBJ2-7; perhaps TRBD2 as D (6 bases). The V gene's germline CDR1 is SGHAT and CDR2 FQDESV (reference sequence). V was shortened by 5 bases and J by 7 bases, with 21 bases between the two germline ends. The length of the CDR3 is 15 residues. CDR3 protein: CASSRTGTAPWEQYF. CDR3 nucleotides: TGTGCCAGCAGCCGAACCGGGACTGCCCCCTGGGAGCAGTACTTC. Variable domain in full (rest from reference TRBV11-1 and TRBJ2-7): EAEVAQSPRYKITEKSQAVAFWCDPISGHATLYWYRQILGQGPELLVQFQDESVVDDSQLPKDRFSAERLKGVDSTLKIQPAELGDSAMYLCASSRTGTAPWEQYFGPGTRLTVT.

The CDR3 reads CASGSGKGLTFRGDYGYTF. DNA for the CDR3: TGTGCTAGTGGTTCTGGTAAGGGCCTCACCTTCAGGGGAGACTATGGCTACACCTTC. The genes are TRBV12-5 and TRBJ1-2, with a weak D call TRBD1 (6 bases). The CDR3 covers 19 residues. Trimming left V 4 bases short and J 3 bases short, with 27 bases between. Germline V lookup: CDR1 LGHNT, CDR2 FRNRAP.

V is TRBV5-4 and J is TRBJ2-5; TRBD2 agrees at 7 bases. The CDR3 covers 19 residues. In germline, CDR1 is SGHNT, CDR2 YYREEE (reference sequence). V was clipped by 4 bases and J by 5 bases; unmatched bases: 23. This chain's CDR3 is CASSPSSGKPPSMGETQYF. The CDR3 DNA follows: TGTGCCAGCAGCCCTTCTAGCGGCAAGCCTCCTTCCATGGGGGAGACCCAGTACTTC.

The V gene is TRBV5-8, the J gene TRBJ2-5; possibly TRBD2 for D (7 bases). The V end lost 2 bases, the J end lost 5 bases, and 10 bases lay between the germline ends. CDR3 length: 13 amino acids. From germline, CDR1 is SGHTS and CDR2 YDEGEE. CDR3 region: CASSFEGGETQYF. CDR3 nucleotides: TGTGCCAGCAGCTTCGAGGGGGGGGAGACCCAGTACTTC.

The chain couples TRBV27 to TRBJ2-1, with 11 nucleotides matching TRBD2. CDR3 size: 18 residues. Per the germline V gene, CDR1 is MNHEY and CDR2 is SMNVEV (reference sequence). The J segment lost 3 bases and the V segment lost 4 bases, leaving 11 bases of the junction unmatched. In DNA form, the CDR3 reads TGTGCCAGCAGTTCCGGGACTAGCGGACCTAGGCACTACAATGAGCAGTTCTTC. Protein product: CASSSGTSGPRHYNEQFF.

The chain links TRBV28 to TRBJ2-7, with D possibly being TRBD2 (5 bases). The CDR3 has 15 residues. The germline gives CDR1 MDHEN, CDR2 SYDVKM. Trimming left V 1 base short and J 6 bases short, with 16 bases between. CDR3 sequence reads: CASSLLLADGGEQYF. CDR3 DNA sequence: TGTGCCAGCAGTTTATTGCTAGCTGACGGAGGCGAGCAGTACTTC.

The chain links TRBV6-1 to TRBJ2-5, with 9 bases lining up with TRBD2. The ends lost 6 bases at V and 3 bases at J; junction bases unmatched: 5. The CDR3 has 14 amino acids. Germline CDR1 MNHNS, CDR2 SASEGT. This chain's CDR3 is CASRKREEKETQYF. Written as DNA, the CDR3 is TGTGCCAGCAGGAAGCGGGAGGAAAAAGAGACCCAGTACTTC.

This chain connects TRBV7-8 to TRBJ2-7; 7 bases fit TRBD1. J was trimmed by 2 bases and V by 0 bases; bases with no gene match: 7. This CDR3 spans 16 amino acids. Germline values: CDR1 SGHVS, CDR2 FQNEAQ. CDR3 coding DNA: TGTGCCAGCAGCTTAGCAGCGACAGGGTTTACCTACGAGCAGTACTTC. This encodes CASSLAATGFTYEQYF.

This rearrangement joins TRBV19 to TRBJ1-1; 7 nucleotides agree with TRBD1. Trimming removed 5 bases from V and 6 bases from J; junction bases left unmatched: 9. This CDR3 comprises 14 residues. Germline CDR1 is LNHDA and CDR2 is SQIVND (reference sequence). The CDR3 DNA is TGTGCCAGTAGTCCTAGGGACAGCTACCCTGAAGCTTTCTTT. Its translation is CASSPRDSYPEAFF.

This sequence joins TRBV7-6 and TRBJ2-1, with TRBD2 as a possible D gene (5 bases). In germline, CDR1 is SGHVS, CDR2 FNYEAQ. The ends were cut back, 5 bases at V and 10 bases at J, with 12 bases in the middle. The CDR3 loop spans 12 amino acids. CDR3 DNA: TGTGCCAGCAGCCCGACTACGCAGGAGCAGTTCTTC. Residues: CASSPTTQEQFF.

The table lists this clone with a count of one. The CDR3 sequence is CSVESWGGTGTGNTIYF. The CDR3 region has the DNA TGCAGCGTTGAAAGTTGGGGGGGGACAGGGACTGGAAACACCATATATTTT. The V gene is TRBV29-1, the J gene TRBJ1-3, with 9 nucleotides matching TRBD1. The V gene end was trimmed by 2 bases and the J gene end by 2 bases; junction bases not matched to a gene: 10. Germline CDR1 SQVTM, CDR2 ANQGSEA. The CDR3 runs 17 residues.

The chain's CDR3 is CASSAGTGEAYEQYF. The CDR3 DNA reads as TGTGCCAGCAGCGCAGGGACAGGGGAGGCCTACGAGCAGTACTTC. The chain recombines TRBV11-2 with TRBJ2-7; 10 bases match TRBD1. The CDR3 runs 15 residues. V was pared by 5 bases and J by 2 bases, with 6 bases of the junction left unmatched. The germline gives CDR1 SGHAT, CDR2 FQNNGV. The variable domain in full, completed from reference TRBV11-2 and TRBJ2-7, reads EAGVAQSPRYKIIEKRQSVAFWCNPISGHATLYWYQQILGQGPKLLIQFQNNGVVDDSQLPKDRFSAERLKGVDSTLKIQPAKLEDSAVYLCASSAGTGEAYEQYFGPGTRLTVT.

The chain couples TRBV27 to TRBJ2-3; no firm D call. Germline assignment: CDR1 MNHEY and CDR2 SMNVEV (reference sequence). This CDR3 has 13 residues. The V end was cut by 5 bases, the J end by 0 bases, with 6 bases between. CDR3 DNA sequence: TGTGCCAGCAGTCTACGGAGCACAGATACGCAGTATTTT. This codes for CASSLRSTDTQYF.

The chain recombines TRBV6-1 with TRBJ2-6, with D unclear. The ends were cut back, 6 bases at V and 0 bases at J, with 9 bases in the middle. The V gene's germline CDR1 is MNHNS and CDR2 SASEGT. This CDR3 spans 15 amino acids. This CDR3 reads CASSLRSSGANVLTF. The CDR3 DNA reads as TGTGCCAGCAGCCTTCGGAGCTCTGGGGCCAACGTCCTGACTTTC.

V usage is TRBV2 and J usage is TRBJ2-3, with 12 bases matching TRBD1. The germline gives CDR1 SNHLY, CDR2 FYNNEI. The CDR3 is 17 residues long. Trimming took 6 bases from V and 6 from J; bases not matched to a gene: 13. The CDR3 bases are TGTGCCAGCAGCCATCCTGGGACAGGGGGCGCCCCGGATACGCAGTATTTT. Its protein is CASSHPGTGGAPDTQYF. Based on the CDR3 plus reference TRBV2 and TRBJ2-3, the full variable domain is EPEVTQTPSHQVTQMGQEVILRCVPISNHLYFYWYRQILGQKVEFLVSFYNNEISEKSEIFDDQFSVERPDGSNFTLKIRSTKLEDSAMYFCASSHPGTGGAPDTQYFGPGTRLTVL.

The gene calls are TRBV28 and TRBJ2-7; 7 bases align to TRBD1. Germline lookup yields CDR1 MDHEN and CDR2 SYDVKM. The length of the CDR3 is 18 residues. J lost 2 bases, V lost 7 bases, and 20 bases had no gene match. The DNA of the CDR3 is TGTGCCAGCACCCTTAGGGGATTCGACAGGGAGTCCCCCTACGAGCAGTACTTC. This gives the protein CASTLRGFDRESPYEQYF.

The CDR3 nucleotides are TGTGCCAGCAGCCCCGCCGGGCAGTATTTT. It yields the protein CASSPAGQYF. J is TRBJ2-3 and V is TRBV7-9; D unresolved. Germline loops: CDR1 SEHNR, CDR2 FQNEAQ (reference sequence). The CDR3 is 10 amino acids. V shed 5 bases and J shed 11 bases, with 8 bases lying between them.

The gene calls are TRBV7-3 and TRBJ2-1, with TRBD2 matching 9 bases. The CDR3 is 16 amino acids. The junction had 11 bases not matched to a gene; V was cut back by 5 bases and J by 6 bases. CDR1 SGHTA and CDR2 FQGTGA come from the germline V gene. The CDR3 bases are TGTGCCAGCAGCCCGCTTCGAGCGGGGGGTGCCAATGAGCAGTTCTTC. It codes for CASSPLRAGGANEQFF.